The rows below give T cell receptor beta chains drawn from one sample of a study of T cell changes during pregnancy in multiple sclerosis. TCRdb's table, derived via immunoSEQ multiplex PCR, lists solely in-frame clones and lacks some. The sample lists over 30,000 clones; around 92% were seen once. The sample here was CD4+ T cells from peripheral blood mononuclear cells, taken in the third trimester of pregnancy. The receptor source for this set is a female donor with multiple sclerosis, enrolled in a pregnancy study. Each CDR3 is given with its conserved first and last residue. The D gene is left open where the match is weak. Part of the rows lack a size; the others show once, few, many or a class for expanded clones.

D	size	V	J	CDR3	DNA
TRBD1	.	TRBV7-2	TRBJ1-2	CASSLGTGGNGYGYTF	TGTGCCAGCAGCTTAGGGACAGGGGGCAATGGCTATGGCTACACCTTC
TRBD2	.	TRBV18	TRBJ2-7	CASSWGGSSGYEQYF	TGTGCCAGCTCCTGGGGGGGGTCCTCCGGCTACGAGCAGTACTTC
.	.	TRBV4-3	TRBJ2-2	CASSQRQPMNTGELFF	TGCGCCAGCAGCCAAAGACAGCCTATGAACACCGGGGAGCTGTTTTTT
TRBD1	.	TRBV29-1	TRBJ2-7	CSVAGQGLDEQYF	TGCAGCGTTGCGGGACAGGGTTTAGACGAGCAGTACTTC
.	.	TRBV29-1	TRBJ2-5	CSVGPGVETQYF	TGCAGCGTTGGACCAGGCGTAGAGACCCAGTACTTC
TRBD1	.	TRBV10-3	TRBJ2-7	CAISGTGGSEQYF	TGTGCCATCAGTGGGACAGGGGGCTCCGAGCAGTACTTC
.	.	TRBV4-1	TRBJ1-1	CASSTRSVRTRMMNTEAFF	TGCGCCAGCAGCACCCGGAGTGTCCGAACCAGAATGATGAACACTGAAGCTTTCTTT
.	.	TRBV2	TRBJ1-5	CASSEAFGGNQPQHF	TGTGCCAGCAGTGAAGCGTTCGGGGGCAATCAGCCCCAGCATTTT
TRBD1	.	TRBV5-1	TRBJ2-7	CASSSRTGGYEQYF	TGCGCCAGCAGCAGCCGGACAGGGGGCTACGAGCAGTACTTC
TRBD1	few	TRBV28	TRBJ1-5	CASSSMDRQNQPQHF	TGTGCCAGCAGTTCGATGGACAGGCAAAATCAGCCCCAGCATTTT
TRBD2	.	TRBV5-1	TRBJ2-7	CASSLGREGVEQYF	TGCGCCAGCAGCTTGGGGCGGGAGGGGGTCGAGCAGTACTTC
.	.	TRBV5-1	TRBJ2-1	CASSPPTGQGYNEQFF	TGCGCCAGCAGCCCGCCGACAGGTCAGGGGTACAATGAGCAGTTCTTC
.	.	TRBV30	TRBJ1-2	CAWSSPVRGGGYTF	TGTGCCTGGAGTTCCCCGGTCAGGGGTGGTGGCTACACCTTC
.	.	TRBV10-1	TRBJ1-1	CASSGGGNTEAFF	TGCGCCAGCAGTGGGGGGGGGAACACTGAAGCTTTCTTT
.	few	TRBV30	TRBJ1-1	CAWSVGREGNEAFF	TGTGCCTGGAGCGTAGGACGGGAGGGGAATGAAGCTTTCTTT
.	.	TRBV19	TRBJ2-1	CASSIDQRGIYEQFF	TGTGCCAGTAGTATAGATCAACGGGGGATCTATGAGCAGTTCTTC
.	.	TRBV10-3	TRBJ2-3	CAISEGGGRTDTQYF	TGTGCCATCAGTGAAGGGGGCGGGAGGACAGATACGCAGTATTTT
TRBD1	.	TRBV7-9	TRBJ1-2	CASSSTFSRDRTTYGYTF	TGTGCCAGCAGCTCTACCTTCAGCAGGGACAGAACCACCTATGGCTACACCTTC
TRBD1	once	TRBV27	TRBJ2-7	CASKQGPREQYF	TGTGCCAGTAAACAGGGGCCGAGAGAGCAGTACTTC
TRBD1	once	TRBV30	TRBJ2-1	CAWDQRTGVDEQFF	TGTGCCTGGGATCAGAGGACAGGGGTAGATGAGCAGTTCTTC
.	once	TRBV7-2	TRBJ2-7	CASSFQEGPYEQYF	TGTGCCAGCAGCTTTCAGGAAGGCCCCTACGAGCAGTACTTC
.	few	TRBV25-1	TRBJ1-2	CASSVSVNYGYTF	TGTGCCAGCAGTGTGTCCGTCAACTATGGCTACACCTTC
TRBD2	.	TRBV5-1	TRBJ2-5	CASSLEAGVAETQYF	TGCGCCAGCAGCTTGGAAGCGGGAGTTGCAGAGACCCAGTACTTC
TRBD2	.	TRBV27	TRBJ2-7	CASSRAGEGFTYEQYF	TGTGCCAGCAGTCGGGCGGGAGAGGGGTTTACCTACGAGCAGTACTTC
.	.	TRBV6-5	TRBJ2-7	CASSRTRVAYEQYF	TGTGCCAGCAGTCGCACACGTGTTGCCTACGAGCAGTACTTC
TRBD2	.	TRBV6-4	TRBJ2-3	CASRAGTSVPDTQYF	TGTGCCAGCAGAGCCGGGACTAGCGTCCCAGATACGCAGTATTTT
.	.	TRBV19	TRBJ2-7	CASSVGDSRTYEQYF	TGTGCCAGTAGTGTCGGTGACAGCAGAACCTACGAGCAGTACTTC
.	.	TRBV28	TRBJ1-2	CASSLPLYGYTF	TGTGCCAGCAGTTTACCCCTCTATGGCTACACCTTC
TRBD2	once	TRBV11-2	TRBJ2-3	CASSLRLAGGSTDTQYF	TGTGCCAGCAGCTTACGACTAGCGGGAGGGAGCACAGATACGCAGTATTTT
.	.	TRBV10-1	TRBJ2-7	CASSPVGINEQYF	TGCGCCAGCAGTCCGGTCGGGATCAACGAGCAGTACTTC
TRBD1	.	TRBV18	TRBJ1-2	CASSLGQGRLSNYGYTF	TGTGCCAGCTCACTCGGACAGGGGCGACTTAGTAACTATGGCTACACCTTC
.	.	TRBV11-2	TRBJ1-2	CASSPDRANYGYTF	TGTGCCAGCAGCCCGGACAGAGCGAACTATGGCTACACCTTC
.	.	TRBV18	TRBJ2-5	CASSPRAAQETQYF	TGTGCCAGCTCACCACGGGCAGCACAAGAGACCCAGTACTTC
.	once	TRBV27	TRBJ2-7	CASSQNSYEQYF	TGTGCCAGCAGTCAAAATTCCTACGAGCAGTACTTC
TRBD2	.	TRBV6-6	TRBJ2-5	CASSYPLAGAQETQYF	TGTGCCAGCAGTTACCCGTTAGCGGGAGCCCAAGAGACCCAGTACTTC
.	.	TRBV5-5	TRBJ2-1	CAVTGLAYTEQFF	TGTGCCGTCACGGGACTGGCGTATACGGAGCAGTTCTTC
TRBD2	.	TRBV4-1	TRBJ2-7	CASSQDRASGVPYEQYF	TGCGCCAGCAGCCAAGATCGGGCTAGCGGGGTTCCCTACGAGCAGTACTTC
.	.	TRBV11-2	TRBJ1-1	CASSLRVQGNTEAFF	TGTGCCAGCAGCTTAAGGGTACAGGGGAACACTGAAGCTTTCTTT
.	.	TRBV6-5	TRBJ2-3	CASSYSDYKTDTQYF	TGTGCCAGCAGTTACTCGGACTATAAGACAGATACGCAGTATTTT
TRBD2	.	TRBV30	TRBJ2-3	CAWSGLAGVSDTQYF	TGTGCCTGGAGTGGGCTAGCGGGAGTTTCTGATACGCAGTATTTT
TRBD1	once	TRBV30	TRBJ2-2	CAWSVPRQGPPGELFF	TGTGCCTGGAGTGTACCCAGACAGGGCCCACCCGGGGAGCTGTTTTTT
.	few	TRBV19	TRBJ1-1	CASSIGRGNTEAFF	TGTGCCAGTAGTATTGGGAGGGGAAACACTGAAGCTTTCTTT
TRBD2	.	TRBV5-1	TRBJ2-1	CASSTRTSSYGEQFF	TGCGCCAGCAGCACCCGGACTAGTTCGTACGGTGAGCAGTTCTTC
TRBD2	.	TRBV28	TRBJ2-2	CASTSNSGRVATGELFF	TGTGCCAGCACCTCAAATAGCGGGAGGGTGGCCACCGGGGAGCTGTTTTTT
.	once	TRBV5-1	TRBJ2-3	CASSLALVRADTQYF	TGCGCCAGCAGCTTGGCCCTAGTACGGGCAGATACGCAGTATTTT
TRBD2	.	TRBV6-4	TRBJ2-1	CASGLAGVWYEQFF	TGTGCCAGCGGACTAGCGGGAGTTTGGTATGAGCAGTTCTTC
TRBD1	.	TRBV18	TRBJ1-1	CASSPLNLRQGNTEAFF	TGTGCCAGCTCACCACTTAATTTAAGACAGGGGAACACTGAAGCTTTCTTT